This T cell receptor (beta chain) originates from a study of shared clonotypes between healthy human individuals (dated by TCRdb to the early 2020s). As for the study more broadly: A couple of women and three men aged 18 to 49 years were included in the cohort. To increase sequencing depth and limit assay-specific biases, different laboratories used diverse techniques to prepare libraries and sequence TCR repertoires. The study deeply sequenced blood TCR repertoires of five healthy adults to estimate repertoire size and the extent of clonotype sharing between individuals. For each donor, CD4 naive and CD4 memory were each run on three plates, CD8 naive on two plates, and CD8 memory on one plate. Between about 0.8 and 9 billion PBMCs per donor were obtained by leukapheresis. What the authors observed across the whole study: Pairwise subsampling indicated that sequencing depth was expected to affect the degree of clonotype sharing among donors. Sharing across a few donors was observed for roughly 5% of naive CD4, around 3.5% of naive CD8, about 2.3% of memory CD4, and about 0.4% of memory CD8 clonotypes. Larger estimated clonotype richness was generally found for naive subsets than for memory subsets. Sampling was limited to blood, and TCR repertoires in tissue likely differ from TCR repertoires in blood. Rarefaction of sorted-subset datasets indicated incomplete sequencing despite the large sequencing depth. The genetic and exposure-history diversity represented was limited by the small number of donors. Higher generation probabilities were observed for clonotypes shared by all four sorted-subset donors than for non-shared clonotypes.

The donors were healthy, HIV-negative adults who had no recently reported acute infections or vaccinations. All donors were Caucasian adults living in Nashville, Tennessee, USA. CD4+ T cells were enriched by magnetic negative selection, after which naive cells were positively selected on CD45RA and the negative fraction was taken as the memory subset. After blood collection by leukapheresis, PBMCs were isolated using Ficoll-Histopaque density gradient centrifugation and then cryopreserved in the vapor phase of liquid nitrogen. Purity and quantity of every magnetically sorted T cell population were checked by analytical flow cytometry. From each sorted fraction, genomic DNA was isolated and quantified by UV absorbance on a Nanodrop 2000c. The germline V gene yields SGHTA for CDR1 and FQGNSA for CDR2. V sheds 7 bases and J sheds 3 bases, leaving 15 bases between their ends. CDR3 length: 14 amino acids, cysteine to phenylalanine. The DNA shown is the 42-base CDR3, in frame from base 1.

Using the deep immunoSEQ assay, multiplex PCR amplified TCR CDR3 regions from genomic DNA. For each cell subset, the extracted genomic DNA was distributed evenly across all wells of several immunoSEQ 96-well plates, and each plate served as one replicate. For sorted subsets, each replicate PCR was loaded with roughly 200 ng genomic DNA, equivalent to 25,000 to 35,000 T cell genomes. Purified libraries were measured with a Qubit 3.0 fluorometer, size-checked on a Bioanalyzer 2100, and measured again with the KAPA Library Quantification kit. A separate single-read 150-cycle Illumina NextSeq 550 flow cell was used to sequence each immunoSEQ 96-well plate. The paper's data handling went like this. Because the immunoSEQ output included only junctional sequences and no quality scores, the filtering could not be the same as the filtering used for full-length reads. Sequences were annotated with PyIR, a Python wrapper for IgBLAST v1.9, using IMGT germline references to assign V/J genes and CDR3. Reads were filtered out if the reads had weak V/J assignments (E-value above 1e-6), no CDR3, stop codons, out-of-frame junctions, or ambiguous translated residues. V3J clonotypes were defined as sequences sharing an identical inferred V gene, J gene, and CDR3 amino acid sequence. To compute the percentage overlap between repertoires, the number of shared unique clonotypes was divided by the size of the smaller repertoire. Repertoire richness was assessed with RTK rarefaction, the Chao1 estimator, and Recon v2.1 estimates of unobserved clonotypes. OLGA was used to compute generation probabilities for all TCRbeta clonotypes that the gDNA method yielded from a few donors. TCRdb re-hosts the immuneACCESS table, in-frame sequences only. Its copies lack some clones; in the studies checked, an unresolved V gene accounts for under half of them, and the cause for the rest is not known. The V and J calls and clone size are taken from that table; D and trimming were inferred from the DNA. The sample includes about 2.4 million clones, with more than 90% observed a single time. The ten largest clones represent 0.14% of the sample.

About this clone itself: The specificity of this receptor is unknown. Base qualities are not at hand, and no much larger clone is one base apart.

Sequencing was carried out using naive CD4+ T cells sorted from blood. In light of the paper, this sample's cell subset or site label describes: CD45RA+ positively selected. The chain joins TRBV7-2 to TRBJ1-1, and TRBD1 may be the D gene, going by 5 matching bases. The receptor comes from a man aged 18 to 30 in good health. At the DNA level, the sequence is TGTGCCAGCACCCAGGGTCAGCAGTACACTGAAGCTTTCTTT. This yields the protein CASTQGQQYTEAFF.